This entry is about one T cell receptor beta chain. The antigen remains unidentified. RNA transcripts yielded amplified TCR beta CDR3 regions. First-round RT-PCR used HTBI primers; second-round multiplex PCR followed. Via MiXCR, TCRdb re-called the multiplex PCR reads, giving one row per CDR3 protein. The sample contains roughly 50,000 distinct CDR3 sequences, under 55% of which appear only once. These data are taken from a study of Graves' ophthalmopathy and Graves' hyperthyroidism. CDR1 and CDR2 from the germline V gene are SGHTS and YDEGEE. V was trimmed by 2 bases and J by 11 bases, leaving 4 bases between them. The CDR3 contains 9 residues. Reliance was placed on clinical symptoms, serum thyroxine, TRAb, thyroid ultrasound and orbital computed tomography for diagnosis. PBMCs were density-gradient isolated from around 10 ml fresh blood. Broader study findings: Progression of ophthalmopathy was predicted by the model with 60% to 71% sensitivity and approximately 72% specificity. Blood repertoires reportedly contained most expanded thyroid clonotypes above 0.001 frequency.

The rearrangement links TRBV5-8 to TRBJ2-5; D unclear. Sequencing was carried out using peripheral blood. The source is an adult man with Graves' ophthalmopathy. Written as DNA, the CDR3 is TGTGCCAGCAGCTTCAAACAGTACTTC. Encoded protein: CASSFKQYF.